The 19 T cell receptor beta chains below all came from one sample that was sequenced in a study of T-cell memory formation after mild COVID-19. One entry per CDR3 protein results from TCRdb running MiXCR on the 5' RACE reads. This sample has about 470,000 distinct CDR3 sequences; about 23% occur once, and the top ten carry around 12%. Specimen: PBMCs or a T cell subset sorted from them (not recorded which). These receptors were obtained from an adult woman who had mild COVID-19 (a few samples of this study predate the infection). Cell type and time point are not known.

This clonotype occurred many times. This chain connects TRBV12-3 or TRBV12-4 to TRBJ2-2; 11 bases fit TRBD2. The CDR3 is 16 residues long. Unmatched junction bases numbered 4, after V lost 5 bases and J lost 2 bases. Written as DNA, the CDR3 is TGTGCCAGCAGTCCACGACTAGCGGGAAACACCGGGGAGCTGTTTTTT. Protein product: CASSPRLAGNTGELFF.

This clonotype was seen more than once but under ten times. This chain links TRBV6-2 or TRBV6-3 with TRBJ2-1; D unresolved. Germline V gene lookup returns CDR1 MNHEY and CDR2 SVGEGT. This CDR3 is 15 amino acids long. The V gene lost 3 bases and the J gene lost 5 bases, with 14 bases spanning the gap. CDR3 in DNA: TGTGCCAGCAGTTATGGTCAGGTAGGGAACAATGAGCAGTTCTTC. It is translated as CASSYGQVGNNEQFF.

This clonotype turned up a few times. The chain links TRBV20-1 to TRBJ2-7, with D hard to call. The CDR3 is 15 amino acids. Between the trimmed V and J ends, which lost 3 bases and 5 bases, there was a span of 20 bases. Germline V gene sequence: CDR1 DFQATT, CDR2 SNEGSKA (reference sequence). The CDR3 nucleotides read TGCAGTGCTAGCGGTCGGGCAGTCGGTGGAAACGAGCAGTACTTC. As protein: CSASGRAVGGNEQYF.

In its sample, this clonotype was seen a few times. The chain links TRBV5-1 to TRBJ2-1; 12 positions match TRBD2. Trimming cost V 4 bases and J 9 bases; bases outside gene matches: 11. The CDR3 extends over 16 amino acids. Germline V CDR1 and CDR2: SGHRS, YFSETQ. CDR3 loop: CASSPSASGGVGEQFF. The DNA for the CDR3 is TGCGCCAGCAGCCCCTCGGCTAGCGGGGGGGTTGGTGAGCAGTTCTTC.

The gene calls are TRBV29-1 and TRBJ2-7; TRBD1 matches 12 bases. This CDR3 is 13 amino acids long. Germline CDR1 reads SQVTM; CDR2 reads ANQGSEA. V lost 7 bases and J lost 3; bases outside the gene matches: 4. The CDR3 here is CSAGTGGFYEQYF. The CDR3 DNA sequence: TGCAGCGCTGGGACAGGGGGCTTCTACGAGCAGTACTTC.

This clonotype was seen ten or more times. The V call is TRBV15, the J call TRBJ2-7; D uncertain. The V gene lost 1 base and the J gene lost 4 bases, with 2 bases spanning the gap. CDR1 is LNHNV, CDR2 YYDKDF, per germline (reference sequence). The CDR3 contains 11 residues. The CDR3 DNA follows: TGTGCCACCAGCAGAGGGTACGAGCAGTACTTC. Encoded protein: CATSRGYEQYF.

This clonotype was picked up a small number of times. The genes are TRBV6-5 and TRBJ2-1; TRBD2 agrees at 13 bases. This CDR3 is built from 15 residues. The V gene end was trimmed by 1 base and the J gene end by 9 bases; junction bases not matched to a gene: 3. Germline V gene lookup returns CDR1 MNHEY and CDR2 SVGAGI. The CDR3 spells CASSYWTSGSIEQFF. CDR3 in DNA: TGTGCCAGCAGTTACTGGACTAGCGGGAGTATTGAGCAGTTCTTC.

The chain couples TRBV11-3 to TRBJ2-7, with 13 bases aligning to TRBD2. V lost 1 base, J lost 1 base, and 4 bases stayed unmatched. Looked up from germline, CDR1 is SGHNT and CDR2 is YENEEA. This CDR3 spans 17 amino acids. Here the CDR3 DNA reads TGTGCCAGCAGCTTAGCTGGGACTAGCGGGATTTCCTACGAGCAGTACTTC. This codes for CASSLAGTSGISYEQYF.

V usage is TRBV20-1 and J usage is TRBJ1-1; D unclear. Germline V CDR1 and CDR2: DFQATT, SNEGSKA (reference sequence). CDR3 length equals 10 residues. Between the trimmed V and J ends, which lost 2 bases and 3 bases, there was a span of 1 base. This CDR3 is CSARYTEAFF. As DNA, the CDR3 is TGCAGTGCTAGATACACTGAAGCTTTCTTT.

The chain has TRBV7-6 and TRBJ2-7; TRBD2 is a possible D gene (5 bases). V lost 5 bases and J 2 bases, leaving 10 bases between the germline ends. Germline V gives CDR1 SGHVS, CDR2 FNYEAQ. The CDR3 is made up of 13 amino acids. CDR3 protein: CASSPGLTYEQYF. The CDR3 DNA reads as TGTGCCAGCAGCCCCGGACTGACCTACGAGCAGTACTTC.

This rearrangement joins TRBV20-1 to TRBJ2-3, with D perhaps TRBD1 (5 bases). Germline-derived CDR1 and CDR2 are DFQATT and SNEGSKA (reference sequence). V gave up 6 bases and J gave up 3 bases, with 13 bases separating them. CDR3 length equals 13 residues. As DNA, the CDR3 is TGCAGTGCCAGGGCCATACTTACAGATACGCAGTATTTT. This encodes CSARAILTDTQYF.

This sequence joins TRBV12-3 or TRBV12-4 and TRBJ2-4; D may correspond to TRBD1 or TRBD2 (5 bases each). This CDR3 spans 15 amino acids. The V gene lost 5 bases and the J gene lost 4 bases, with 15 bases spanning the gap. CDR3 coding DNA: TGTGCCAGCAGTGGGCCGGGACGCCTTAAAAACATTCAGTACTTC. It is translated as CASSGPGRLKNIQYF.

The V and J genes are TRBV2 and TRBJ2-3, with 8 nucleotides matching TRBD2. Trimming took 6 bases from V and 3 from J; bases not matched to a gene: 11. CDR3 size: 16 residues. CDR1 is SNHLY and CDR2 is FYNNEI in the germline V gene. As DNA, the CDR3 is TGTGCCAGCAGAAATACCGGGACTAGGGGAACAGATACGCAGTATTTT. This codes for CASRNTGTRGTDTQYF.

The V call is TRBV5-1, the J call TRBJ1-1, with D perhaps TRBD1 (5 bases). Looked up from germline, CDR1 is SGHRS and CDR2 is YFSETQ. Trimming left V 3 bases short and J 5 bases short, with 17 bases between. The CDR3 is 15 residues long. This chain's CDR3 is CASSSSWGSETEAFF. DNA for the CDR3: TGCGCCAGCAGCTCGAGTTGGGGCAGTGAAACTGAAGCTTTCTTT.

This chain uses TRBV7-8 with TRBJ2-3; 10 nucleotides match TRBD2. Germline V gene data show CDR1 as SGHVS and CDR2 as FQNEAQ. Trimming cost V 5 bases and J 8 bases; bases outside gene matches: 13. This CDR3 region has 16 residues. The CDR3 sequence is CASSPRLAGEPFTQYF. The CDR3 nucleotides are TGTGCCAGCAGCCCGCGTCTAGCGGGGGAGCCATTTACGCAGTATTTT.

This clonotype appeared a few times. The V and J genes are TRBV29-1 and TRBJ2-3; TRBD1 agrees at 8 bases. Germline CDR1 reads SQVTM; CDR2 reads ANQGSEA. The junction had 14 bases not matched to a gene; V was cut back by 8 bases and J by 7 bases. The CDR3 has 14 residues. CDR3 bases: TGCAGCCTACAACCTACAGGGGGAGAGAATACGCAGTATTTT. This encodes CSLQPTGGENTQYF.

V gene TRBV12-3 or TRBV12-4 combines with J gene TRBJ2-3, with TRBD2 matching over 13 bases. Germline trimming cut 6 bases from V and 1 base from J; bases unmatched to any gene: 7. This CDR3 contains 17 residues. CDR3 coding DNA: TGTGCCAGCAGCACTCTCGGACTAGCGGGGGGCACAGATACGCAGTATTTT. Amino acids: CASSTLGLAGGTDTQYF.

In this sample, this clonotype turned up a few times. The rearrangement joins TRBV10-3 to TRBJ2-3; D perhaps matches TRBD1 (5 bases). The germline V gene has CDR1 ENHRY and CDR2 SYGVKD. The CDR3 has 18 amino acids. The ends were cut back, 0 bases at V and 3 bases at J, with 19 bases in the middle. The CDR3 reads CAISESYDSWKRTDTQYF. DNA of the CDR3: TGTGCCATCAGTGAGTCGTACGACAGCTGGAAACGGACAGATACGCAGTATTTT.

The CDR3 sequence is CASSGYHNQPQHF. In nucleotides, the CDR3 is TGTGCCAGCAGCGGCTATCACAATCAGCCCCAGCATTTT. This chain joins TRBV7-6 and TRBJ1-5; D not resolved. Germline V CDR1 and CDR2: SGHVS, FNYEAQ. The CDR3 runs 13 residues. Trimming stripped 5 bases from V and 3 bases from J, with 8 bases between.